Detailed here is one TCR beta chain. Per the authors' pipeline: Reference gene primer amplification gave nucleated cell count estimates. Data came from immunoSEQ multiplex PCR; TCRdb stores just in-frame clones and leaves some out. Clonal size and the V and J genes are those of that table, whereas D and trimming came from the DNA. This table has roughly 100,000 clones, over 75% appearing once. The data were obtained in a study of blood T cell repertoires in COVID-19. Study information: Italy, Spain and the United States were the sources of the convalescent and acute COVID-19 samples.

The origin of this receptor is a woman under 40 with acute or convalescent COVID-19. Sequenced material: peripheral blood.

In DNA form, the CDR3 reads TGTGCCAGCAGCTCCCGGGCAGGGGGCACCGAAAAACTGTTTTTT. Its translation is CASSSRAGGTEKLFF. This chain connects TRBV28 to TRBJ1-4, with TRBD1 identical over 8 bases. The CDR3 sequence is 15 residues long. The germline V gene has CDR1 MDHEN and CDR2 SYDVKM. Germline trimming cut 6 bases from V and 8 bases from J; bases unmatched to any gene: 11.